This TCR beta chain was retrieved from a study of blood T cells in healthy people across ages. This clonotype was detected ten times or more. Per the germline V gene, CDR1 is SGHDT and CDR2 is YYEEEE. The CDR3 is 13 amino acids. V gave up 7 bases and J gave up 10 bases; unmatched junction bases: 10. The authors ran a second PCR of 7 to 11 cycles using a sample-barcoded 5' primer and a J-beta primer mix. TCRdb recomputed calls from the 5' RACE reads with MiXCR, one row per CDR3 protein. There are approximately 800,000 distinct CDR3 sequences in the sample; approximately 35% occur only once, and 13% lies in the top ten.

This chain joins TRBV5-6 and TRBJ2-1, with TRBD1 identical over 8 bases. The sequence came from a man between 18 and 29 years old in good health. Source material: blood. For the CDR3, the DNA is TGTGCCAGCTCCTCCCCCGCAGGGGGCGAGCAGTTCTTC. It translates to CASSSPAGGEQFF. Full variable domain (remainder filled in from reference TRBV5-6 and TRBJ2-1): DAGVTQSPTHLIKTRGQQVTLRCSPKSGHDTVSWYQQALGQGPQFIFQYYEEEERQRGNFPDRFSGHQFPNYSSELNVNALLLGDSALYLCASSSPAGGEQFFGPGTRLTVL.